These T cell receptor beta chains were read from a single sample in a study of T cell responses to AZD1222 COVID-19 vaccine. Clones were sequenced by immunoSEQ multiplex PCR, and TCRdb holds only the in-frame ones, with some missing. The profile shows approximately 120,000 clones, 70% to 90% of them singletons. Sequencing was performed on peripheral blood, taken on day 0 of AZD1222 vaccination. Receptors originate from an adult in good health. Each CDR3 is given without its conserved first and last residue. Size is omitted from some rows. Given values are once, few, many or a class for expanded clones.

abundance: .; j_gene: TRBJ2-2; v_gene: TRBV7-3; CDR3aa: ASSVGVVGELF
abundance: .; j_gene: TRBJ1-2; v_gene: TRBV4-2; CDR3aa: ASSQEESRTALLGYT
abundance: .; j_gene: TRBJ2-3; v_gene: TRBV24-1; CDR3aa: ATSASVDTQY
abundance: .; j_gene: TRBJ1-2; v_gene: TRBV28; CDR3aa: ASRETGRSSGYT
abundance: .; j_gene: TRBJ2-5; v_gene: TRBV30; CDR3aa: AWSLPGLLQETQY
abundance: .; j_gene: TRBJ2-1; v_gene: TRBV10-2; CDR3aa: ASSDGLAVYNEQF
abundance: few; j_gene: TRBJ2-7; v_gene: TRBV6-5; CDR3aa: ASSYSGWSSSYEQY
abundance: .; j_gene: TRBJ1-5; v_gene: TRBV5-1; CDR3aa: ASSEVGGNQPQH
abundance: .; j_gene: TRBJ1-5; v_gene: TRBV19; CDR3aa: ASKPQSSQPQH
abundance: .; j_gene: TRBJ1-2; v_gene: TRBV6-5; CDR3aa: ASSNYAAEIYGYT
abundance: .; j_gene: TRBJ2-1; v_gene: TRBV10-3; CDR3aa: AISEDTGINEQF
abundance: .; j_gene: TRBJ2-5; v_gene: TRBV5-5; CDR3aa: ASYTGGQETQY
abundance: .; j_gene: TRBJ1-2; v_gene: TRBV27; CDR3aa: ASSLQGNYGYT
abundance: .; j_gene: TRBJ2-5; v_gene: TRBV30; CDR3aa: AWSGGDRHETQY
abundance: .; j_gene: TRBJ1-1; v_gene: TRBV28; CDR3aa: ASSPNQDGREAF
abundance: once; j_gene: TRBJ2-7; v_gene: TRBV30; CDR3aa: AWSVLNEQY
abundance: .; j_gene: TRBJ1-1; v_gene: TRBV10-3; CDR3aa: AISQGSTEAF
abundance: .; j_gene: TRBJ1-1; v_gene: TRBV6-6; CDR3aa: ASSNMNTEAF
abundance: once; j_gene: TRBJ2-1; v_gene: TRBV9; CDR3aa: ASSVDWQGEQF
abundance: .; j_gene: TRBJ2-2; v_gene: TRBV10-3; CDR3aa: AISGQGNTGELF
abundance: .; j_gene: TRBJ2-1; v_gene: TRBV7-3; CDR3aa: ASSPGAWDEQF
abundance: .; j_gene: TRBJ2-3; v_gene: TRBV7-2; CDR3aa: ASSLGGITDTQY
abundance: .; j_gene: TRBJ1-5; v_gene: TRBV6-1; CDR3aa: ASSARDSLAGKPQH
abundance: .; j_gene: TRBJ1-3; v_gene: TRBV7-9; CDR3aa: ASSPGTASGNTIY
abundance: .; j_gene: TRBJ1-2; v_gene: TRBV28; CDR3aa: ASSLEEGYT
abundance: .; j_gene: TRBJ1-2; v_gene: TRBV4-1; CDR3aa: ASSQDPQGFYGYT
abundance: .; j_gene: TRBJ1-5; v_gene: TRBV5-5; CDR3aa: ASSTSDRRNQPQH
abundance: .; j_gene: TRBJ1-6; v_gene: TRBV4-1; CDR3aa: ASSQDGGTVFSPLH
abundance: once; j_gene: TRBJ1-1; v_gene: TRBV11-2; CDR3aa: ASSLRGRTTEAF
abundance: .; j_gene: TRBJ1-5; v_gene: TRBV25-1; CDR3aa: ASSASTSNQPQH
abundance: .; j_gene: TRBJ1-1; v_gene: TRBV10-3; CDR3aa: AMGDREDTEAF
abundance: .; j_gene: TRBJ2-7; v_gene: TRBV6-5; CDR3aa: ASRQAHLFYEQY
abundance: .; j_gene: TRBJ1-6; v_gene: TRBV10-3; CDR3aa: ATRTTSSPLH
abundance: .; j_gene: TRBJ2-1; v_gene: TRBV29-1; CDR3aa: SVGRMEQF
abundance: .; j_gene: TRBJ2-5; v_gene: TRBV10-3; CDR3aa: AISESDRDSGGTQY
abundance: .; j_gene: TRBJ2-5; v_gene: TRBV27; CDR3aa: ASSPGQGKGQETQY
abundance: .; j_gene: TRBJ2-7; v_gene: TRBV28; CDR3aa: ASSLAGYEQY
abundance: few; j_gene: TRBJ1-5; v_gene: TRBV30; CDR3aa: AWGLQGDQPQH
abundance: .; j_gene: TRBJ1-5; v_gene: TRBV29-1; CDR3aa: SVWTDYGNQPQH
abundance: .; j_gene: TRBJ2-2; v_gene: TRBV18; CDR3aa: ASSRSGENTGELF
abundance: .; j_gene: TRBJ1-6; v_gene: TRBV7-9; CDR3aa: ASSKGTAATESLH
abundance: .; j_gene: TRBJ2-3; v_gene: TRBV30; CDR3aa: AWKRGTDTQY
abundance: .; j_gene: TRBJ1-1; v_gene: TRBV5-1; CDR3aa: ASSSPGGGRPKNTEAF
abundance: .; j_gene: TRBJ1-1; v_gene: TRBV30; CDR3aa: AWSVQDLEAF
abundance: .; j_gene: TRBJ1-4; v_gene: TRBV19; CDR3aa: ASSIDGIRDQKWLF
abundance: .; j_gene: TRBJ2-3; v_gene: TRBV7-9; CDR3aa: ASSMPGPRTDTQY
abundance: .; j_gene: TRBJ1-2; v_gene: TRBV29-1; CDR3aa: SVAQGDFGYT
abundance: .; j_gene: TRBJ1-6; v_gene: TRBV27; CDR3aa: ASSLSFRANSPLH
abundance: .; j_gene: TRBJ2-1; v_gene: TRBV28; CDR3aa: ASSVWDRVVEQF
abundance: .; j_gene: TRBJ1-4; v_gene: TRBV19; CDR3aa: ASGQGSKLF
abundance: once; j_gene: TRBJ1-6; v_gene: TRBV9; CDR3aa: ASSQGQGGNSPLH
abundance: .; j_gene: TRBJ1-2; v_gene: TRBV2; CDR3aa: ASREREINYGYT